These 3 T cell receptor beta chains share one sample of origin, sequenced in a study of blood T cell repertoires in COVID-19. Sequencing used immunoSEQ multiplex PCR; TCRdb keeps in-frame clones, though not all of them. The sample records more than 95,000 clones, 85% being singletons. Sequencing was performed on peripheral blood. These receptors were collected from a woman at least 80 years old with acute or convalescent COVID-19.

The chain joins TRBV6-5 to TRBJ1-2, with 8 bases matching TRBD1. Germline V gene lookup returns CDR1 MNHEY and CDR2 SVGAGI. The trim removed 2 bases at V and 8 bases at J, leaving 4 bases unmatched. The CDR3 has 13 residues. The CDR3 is CASSYRDRRGYTF. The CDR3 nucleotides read TGTGCCAGCAGTTACCGGGACAGGCGGGGCTACACCTTC.

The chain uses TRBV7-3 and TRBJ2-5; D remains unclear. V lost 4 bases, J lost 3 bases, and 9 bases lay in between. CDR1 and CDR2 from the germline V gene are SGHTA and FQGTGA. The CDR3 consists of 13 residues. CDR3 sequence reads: CASSSSREETQYF. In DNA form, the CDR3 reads TGTGCCAGCAGCTCATCACGGGAAGAGACCCAGTACTTC.

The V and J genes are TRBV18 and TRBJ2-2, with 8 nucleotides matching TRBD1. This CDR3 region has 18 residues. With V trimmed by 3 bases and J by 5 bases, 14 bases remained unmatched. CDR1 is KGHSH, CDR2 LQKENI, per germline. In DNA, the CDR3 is TGTGCCAGCTCACCCTCACTACGGACAGGGTCAAAAACCGGGGAGCTGTTTTTT. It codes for CASSPSLRTGSKTGELFF.